The 18 T cell receptor beta chains presented below share a single source sample, sequenced in a study of technical replicates of blood from a handful of donors (dated by TCRdb to the late 2010s). Library creation used the immunoSEQ multiplex PCR assay. Not all clones reach the TCRdb copy of this immuneACCESS table, which keeps in-frame sequences only. Checked studies attribute under half of the gap to unresolved V genes and leave the rest unexplained. The sample table holds around 79,000 clones, of which over 90% were seen once. The top ten clonotypes cover around 0.42% of the sample. Sequencing used T cells isolated from PBMCs. The receptors derive from a human donor in good health.

A single count supports this clone. Its ends do not fully match the called genes, so a read error is possible. The chain is built from TRBV28 and TRBJ2-1, with 7 bases identical to TRBD2. The CDR3 is made up of 11 amino acids. Germline V gene lookup returns CDR1 MDHEN and CDR2 SYDVKM. The CDR3 protein is CASSLGTIRIF. The DNA for the CDR3 is TGTGCCAGCAGTTTAGGGACTATCAGAATCTTC. The variable domain in full, completed from reference TRBV28 and TRBJ2-1, reads DVKVTQSSRYLVKRTGEKVFLECVQDMDHENMFWYRQDPGLGLRLIYFSYDVKMKEKGDIPEGYSVSREKKERFSLILESASTNQTSMYLCASSLGTIRIFGPGTRLTVL.

The chain recombines TRBV19 with TRBJ1-2; 9 bases are shared with TRBD1. The V and J ends lost 5 bases and 2 bases, in that order; junction bases with no gene match: 12. Germline V gives CDR1 LNHDA, CDR2 SQIVND (reference sequence). The CDR3 sequence is 17 residues long. CDR3 in DNA: TGTGCCAGTAGTCCTCCGGGACAGGGTACCCTCAACTATGGCTACACCTTC. Translation: CASSPPGQGTLNYGYTF.

The chain uses TRBV20-1 and TRBJ1-2; D is unresolved. Germline values: CDR1 DFQATT, CDR2 SNEGSKA (reference sequence). The V end was cut by 4 bases, the J end by 4 bases, with 4 bases between. The CDR3 is made up of 10 amino acids. CDR3 bases: TGCAGTGCTAATAGCTATGGCTACACCTTC. This gives the protein CSANSYGYTF.

The chain combines TRBV6-5 with TRBJ2-7; TRBD1 matches 9 bases. CDR1 and CDR2 from the germline V gene are MNHEY and SVGAGI. The length of the CDR3 is 16 residues. V lost 2 bases, J lost 6 bases, and 11 bases stayed unmatched. The CDR3 protein is CASSYAIGTGRTEQYF. CDR3 bases: TGTGCCAGCAGTTACGCAATCGGGACAGGGAGAACCGAGCAGTACTTC.

V gene TRBV5-4 combines with J gene TRBJ2-1, with TRBD2 as a possible D gene (6 bases). Germline CDR1 reads SGHNT; CDR2 reads YYREEE (reference sequence). V lost 0 bases and J lost 6, with 16 bases in between. This CDR3 has 16 residues. CDR3 residues: CASSLDLATGANEQFF. The CDR3 DNA reads TGTGCCAGCAGCTTGGACTTAGCGACGGGAGCCAATGAGCAGTTCTTC.

This clone has a single count. The rearrangement joins TRBV9 to TRBJ2-1; 14 bases align to TRBD2. The germline V gene has CDR1 SGDLS and CDR2 YYNGEE. V lost 0 bases and J lost 7; bases outside the gene matches: 12. The CDR3 covers 19 residues. The CDR3 DNA is TGTGCCAGCAGCGTAGTAGAAGGACTAGCGGGAGGTCAGGAGAATGAGCAGTTCTTC. It specifies CASSVVEGLAGGQENEQFF.

This chain joins TRBV7-2 and TRBJ2-4; perhaps TRBD1 as D (6 bases). Germline assignment: CDR1 SGHTA and CDR2 FQGNSA. V lost 2 bases and J 2 bases, leaving 19 bases between the germline ends. The CDR3 spans 18 residues. CDR3 sequence: CASSLTVFLQGSKNIQYF. In DNA form, the CDR3 reads TGTGCCAGCAGCTTAACTGTCTTTCTACAGGGATCCAAAAACATTCAGTACTTC.

In this sample, this clone turned up once. The V call is TRBV29-1, the J call TRBJ1-2; the D gene is possibly TRBD1 (5 bases). V was shortened by 4 bases and J by 7 bases, with 22 bases between the two germline ends. CDR1 SQVTM and CDR2 ANQGSEA come from the germline V gene. The CDR3 length is 15 residues. The CDR3 loop reads CSVASLFWGRGGYTF. The DNA of the CDR3 is TGCAGCGTTGCCTCCCTATTCTGGGGCCGCGGTGGCTACACCTTC. The variable domain in full, with the rest retrieved from reference TRBV29-1 and TRBJ1-2, is SAVISQKPSRDICQRGTSLTIQCQVDSQVTMMFWYRQQPGQSLTLIATANQGSEATYESGFVIDKFPISRPNLTFSTLTVSNMSPEDSSIYLCSVASLFWGRGGYTFGSGTRLTVV.

This chain uses TRBV2 with TRBJ2-3, with a weak D call TRBD2 (6 bases). The CDR3 consists of 13 residues. CDR1 is SNHLY, CDR2 FYNNEI, per germline. Here the CDR3 reads CAKEDKRGDTQYF. The CDR3 DNA is TGTGCAAAAGAGGACAAACGGGGGGATACGCAGTATTTT. Full variable domain (rest looked up from reference TRBV2 and TRBJ2-3): EPEVTQTPSHQVTQMGQEVILRCVPISNHLYFYWYRQILGQKVEFLVSFYNNEISEKSEIFDDQFSVERPDGSNFTLKIRSTKLEDSAMYFCAKEDKRGDTQYFGPGTRLTVL.

CDR3 nucleotides: TGTGCCACTCAGGTTCCCTCTGGGGCCAACGTCCTGACTTTC. This gives the protein CATQVPSGANVLTF. The chain uses TRBV28 and TRBJ2-6; D not certain. Germline CDR1 and CDR2: MDHEN and SYDVKM. Trimming took off 10 bases at V and 0 bases at J, with 10 bases between the two ends. This CDR3 is 14 amino acids long.

The V call is TRBV5-4, the J call TRBJ1-2; 8 bases map to TRBD1. V lost 2 bases, J lost 3 bases, and 3 bases stayed unmatched. Germline V gene sequence: CDR1 SGHNT, CDR2 YYREEE (reference sequence). This CDR3 contains 14 residues. The CDR3 coding sequence is TGTGCCAGCAGCTTCACGACAGGGGACTATGGCTACACCTTC. Amino acids: CASSFTTGDYGYTF.

The rearrangement uses TRBV7-2 and TRBJ2-2; possibly TRBD2 for D (5 bases). The V end lost 5 bases, the J end lost 8 bases, and 9 bases lay between the germline ends. From germline, CDR1 is SGHTA and CDR2 FQGNSA. There are 12 residues in the CDR3. CDR3 sequence: CASSEGRGELFF. CDR3 nucleotide sequence: TGTGCCAGCAGCGAAGGGAGAGGGGAGCTGTTTTTT.

The chain is built from TRBV27 and TRBJ1-1; no reliable D call. The germline CDR1 and CDR2 sequences are MNHEY and SMNVEV (reference sequence). Trimming removed 6 bases at V and 4 bases at J, with 12 bases between. The CDR3 runs 13 residues. CDR3 coding DNA: TGTGCCAGCAGCTTAAGTCGGGGCACTGAAGCTTTCTTT. Its translation is CASSLSRGTEAFF.

This chain uses TRBV29-1 with TRBJ2-1; D is perhaps TRBD2 (5 bases). CDR1 and CDR2 from the germline V gene are SQVTM and ANQGSEA. This CDR3 spans 14 amino acids. V lost 4 bases to trimming and J lost 5 bases, with 15 bases between them. CDR3 sequence reads: CSVVWTLGNNEQFF. CDR3 DNA: TGCAGCGTTGTATGGACTCTAGGTAACAATGAGCAGTTCTTC.

The chain employs TRBV29-1 and TRBJ2-1; TRBD1 agrees at 9 bases. CDR1 SQVTM and CDR2 ANQGSEA come from the germline V gene. The CDR3 extends over 13 amino acids. J lost 2 bases, V lost 6 bases, and 2 bases had no gene match. CDR3 sequence (DNA): TGCAGCGTGGGACAGGGAGCCTACAATGAGCAGTTCTTC. Encoded protein: CSVGQGAYNEQFF.

V and J are TRBV5-6 and TRBJ2-1; 8 bases match TRBD1. J was trimmed by 8 bases and V by 0 bases; bases with no gene match: 7. This CDR3 is built from 15 residues. Looked up from germline, CDR1 is SGHDT and CDR2 is YYEEEE. The CDR3 is CASSLVDRVPYEQFF. In DNA form, the CDR3 reads TGTGCCAGCAGCTTGGTGGACAGGGTTCCATATGAGCAGTTCTTC.

The chain recombines TRBV7-6 with TRBJ1-2, with a possible D match to TRBD1 (6 bases). Germline V gene sequence: CDR1 SGHVS, CDR2 FNYEAQ. The CDR3 has 14 amino acids. V lost 4 bases, J lost 8 bases, and 17 bases lay in between. CDR3 sequence (DNA): TGTGCCAGCAGCTCACGCAGGGGCGAGCACGGCTACACCTTC. As protein: CASSSRRGEHGYTF.

The rearrangement uses TRBV13 and TRBJ2-7; no clear D. This CDR3 region has 14 residues. Germline loops: CDR1 PRHDT, CDR2 FYEKMQ (reference sequence). V was clipped by 6 bases and J by 3 bases, with 15 bases between them. The CDR3 DNA sequence: TGTGCCAGCAGTTCGGATACCCGAGGCTACGAGCAGTACTTC. It specifies CASSSDTRGYEQYF.